This T cell receptor beta chain appears in the sequencing data of a study of blood T cell repertoires in COVID-19. Generated by immunoSEQ multiplex PCR, the TCRdb table keeps only in-frame clones and is missing some. The table lists approximately 140,000 clones, around 90% of them singletons. The specimen was peripheral blood. This TCR was recovered from a human donor with COVID-19, enrolled during active disease. The donor label of this sample is uncertain.

CDR3 in amino acids: CASRGGPIYGYTF. The DNA of the CDR3 is TGTGCCAGCAGGGGGGGACCGATCTATGGCTACACCTTC. The J gene is TRBJ1-2, the V gene TRBV25-1, with D perhaps matching TRBD1 (5 bases). The V end lost 6 bases, the J end lost 4 bases, and 12 bases lay between the germline ends. The germline CDR1 and CDR2 sequences are MGHDK and SYGVNS. This CDR3 comprises 13 residues.